Listed below are T cell receptor beta chains from one sample, sequenced in a study. TCRdb keeps only in-frame clones here, not all; method: immunoSEQ multiplex PCR. The data show some 48,000 clones, over 85% seen once. Input material: PBMCs. These receptors were obtained from a man aged 35 to 55 with rheumatoid arthritis. Both conserved end residues are part of each CDR3. D genes are given only for firm matches. Some rows mark clone size as missing; the rest say once, few, many or name a class of expanded clone.

V gene: TRBV2
CDR3 length: 12
J gene: TRBJ1-5
clone size: NA
D gene: NA
CDR3 DNA: TGTGCCAGCAGTGGGGGCGTGGAGCCCCAGCATTTT
CDR3 protein: CASSGGVEPQHF

V gene: TRBV11-2
CDR3 length: 16
J gene: TRBJ2-2
clone size: NA
D gene: NA
CDR3 DNA: TGTGCCAGCAGCTTAGTCAGGTTTTTCGGAGACGGGGAGCTGTTTTTT
CDR3 protein: CASSLVRFFGDGELFF

V gene: TRBV5-6
CDR3 length: 14
J gene: TRBJ1-1
clone size: NA
D gene: TRBD1
CDR3 DNA: TGTGCCAGCAGCTTCCGGACAGGCCCGCAAAGAGCTTTCTTT
CDR3 protein: CASSFRTGPQRAFF

V gene: TRBV30
CDR3 length: 18
J gene: TRBJ2-5
clone size: NA
D gene: TRBD2
CDR3 DNA: TGTGCCTGGACCCCCGGGAGGGTAGCGGGAGGGCCTAGGGAGACCCAGTACTTC
CDR3 protein: CAWTPGRVAGGPRETQYF

V gene: TRBV14
CDR3 length: 16
J gene: TRBJ1-1
clone size: NA
D gene: NA
CDR3 DNA: TGTGCCAGCAGCCAAGATATAGGGGCCTTGGACACTGAAGCTTTCTTT
CDR3 protein: CASSQDIGALDTEAFF

V gene: TRBV24-1
CDR3 length: 15
J gene: TRBJ2-7
clone size: NA
D gene: TRBD1
CDR3 DNA: TGTGCCACCAGCCCCGGGACAGGGACTTTCTACGAGCAGTACTTC
CDR3 protein: CATSPGTGTFYEQYF

V gene: TRBV3-1/TRBV3-2
CDR3 length: 15
J gene: TRBJ2-7
clone size: NA
D gene: NA
CDR3 DNA: TGTGCCAGCAGCCACTCCAGAAAACCCTCCTACGAGCAGTACTTC
CDR3 protein: CASSHSRKPSYEQYF

V gene: TRBV7-9
CDR3 length: 14
J gene: TRBJ1-2
clone size: NA
D gene: NA
CDR3 DNA: TGTGCCAGCAGCCAGTATCTTGCGCTTGGTGGCTACACCTTC
CDR3 protein: CASSQYLALGGYTF

V gene: TRBV11-2
CDR3 length: 16
J gene: TRBJ2-7
clone size: NA
D gene: TRBD2
CDR3 DNA: TGTGCCAGCAGCACCGGACTAGCGGGAGCACTATACGAGCAGTACTTC
CDR3 protein: CASSTGLAGALYEQYF

V gene: TRBV4-3
CDR3 length: 18
J gene: TRBJ2-1
clone size: NA
D gene: TRBD1
CDR3 DNA: TGCGCCAGCAGCCATGAGACAGGGGGAAGTGGGCCTTACAATGAGCAGTTCTTC
CDR3 protein: CASSHETGGSGPYNEQFF

V gene: TRBV5-1
CDR3 length: 15
J gene: TRBJ1-2
clone size: NA
D gene: NA
CDR3 DNA: TGCGCCAGCAGCTTGGGGACGTCCCACAGGGATGGCTACACCTTC
CDR3 protein: CASSLGTSHRDGYTF

V gene: TRBV11-2
CDR3 length: 17
J gene: TRBJ1-1
clone size: NA
D gene: TRBD1
CDR3 DNA: TGTGCCAGCAGCTTAAACCAACAGGGGACCCGGGCACTGAAAGCTTTCTTT
CDR3 protein: CASSLNQQGTRALKAFF

V gene: TRBV30
CDR3 length: 15
J gene: TRBJ1-4
clone size: NA
D gene: NA
CDR3 DNA: TGTGCCTGGAGTGTAGTGGGGGCTGGTAATGAAAAACTGTTTTTT
CDR3 protein: CAWSVVGAGNEKLFF

V gene: TRBV27
CDR3 length: 12
J gene: TRBJ1-5
clone size: NA
D gene: NA
CDR3 DNA: TGTGCCAGCAGTTTCTTGGGGCAGCCCCAGCATTTT
CDR3 protein: CASSFLGQPQHF

V gene: TRBV2
CDR3 length: 15
J gene: TRBJ2-1
clone size: once
D gene: NA
CDR3 DNA: TGTGCCAGCAGTGAAGAGAGGCTGGTTGAGAATGAGCAGTTCTTC
CDR3 protein: CASSEERLVENEQFF

V gene: TRBV14
CDR3 length: 17
J gene: TRBJ2-7
clone size: NA
D gene: TRBD2
CDR3 DNA: TGTGCCAGCAGCGGAGGACTAGCGGGTGCGTCTCCCTACGAGCAGTACTTC
CDR3 protein: CASSGGLAGASPYEQYF

V gene: TRBV19
CDR3 length: 15
J gene: TRBJ1-1
clone size: NA
D gene: NA
CDR3 DNA: TGTGCCAGTAGTTACGGCACCCTTCAGCCGACTGAAGCTTTCTTT
CDR3 protein: CASSYGTLQPTEAFF

V gene: TRBV4-2
CDR3 length: 16
J gene: TRBJ2-2
clone size: NA
D gene: NA
CDR3 DNA: TGTGCCAGCAGCCAAGAGAGGCAGGCAGACACCGGGGAGCTGTTTTTT
CDR3 protein: CASSQERQADTGELFF

V gene: TRBV11-3
CDR3 length: 14
J gene: TRBJ2-2
clone size: NA
D gene: TRBD1
CDR3 DNA: TGTGCCAGCAGCGGGGGACAGGGAGTCGGGGAGCTGTTTTTT
CDR3 protein: CASSGGQGVGELFF